This TCR beta chain was recorded in a study of blood T cell repertoires in COVID-19. Losses at the gene ends were 5 bases for V and 4 bases for J; bases not matched to a gene: 6. The V gene's germline CDR1 is GTSNPN and CDR2 SVGIG (reference sequence). CDR3 size: 13 residues. Clones were read by immunoSEQ multiplex PCR, and TCRdb kept only the in-frame ones, dropping some. There are roughly 120,000 clones in the sample; around 89% occur only once, and about 4% lies in the top ten. The rearrangement links TRBV30 to TRBJ1-2, with 8 bases lining up with TRBD1. Source material: peripheral blood. This clonotype was obtained from a woman aged 60-75 years with COVID-19, enrolled during active disease. The CDR3 spells CAWCPGTGYGYTF. The CDR3 nucleotides read TGTGCCTGGTGCCCCGGGACAGGCTATGGCTACACCTTC.